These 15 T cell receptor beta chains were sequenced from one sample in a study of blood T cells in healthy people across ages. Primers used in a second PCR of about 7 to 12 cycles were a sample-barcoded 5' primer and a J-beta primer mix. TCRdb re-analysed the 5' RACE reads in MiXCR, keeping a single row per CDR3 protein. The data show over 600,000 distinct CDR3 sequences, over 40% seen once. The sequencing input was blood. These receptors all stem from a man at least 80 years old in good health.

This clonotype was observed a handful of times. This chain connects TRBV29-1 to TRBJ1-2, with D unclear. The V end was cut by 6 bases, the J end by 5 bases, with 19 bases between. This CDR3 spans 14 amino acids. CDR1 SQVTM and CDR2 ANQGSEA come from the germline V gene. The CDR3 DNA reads TGCAGCGTCTTACCTCCGGGGATCGGGTATGGCTACACCTTC. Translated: CSVLPPGIGYGYTF.

The CDR3 sequence is CSAREDSGPRWEQYF. Written as DNA, the CDR3 is TGCAGTGCTAGAGAAGATAGCGGCCCCCGGTGGGAGCAGTACTTC. V gene TRBV20-1 combines with J gene TRBJ2-7, with D possibly matching TRBD2 (6 bases). The CDR3 loop spans 15 amino acids. The V and J ends lost 0 bases and 7 bases respectively, with 19 bases between them. CDR1 and CDR2 (germline): DFQATT, SNEGSKA (reference sequence).

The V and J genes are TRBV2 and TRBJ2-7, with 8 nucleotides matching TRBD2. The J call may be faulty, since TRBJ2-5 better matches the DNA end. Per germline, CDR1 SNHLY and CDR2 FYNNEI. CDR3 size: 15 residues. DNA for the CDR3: TGTGCCAGCAGCAAGAGCGGGAGACGCGGAGAGACCCAGTACTTC. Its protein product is CASSKSGRRGETQYF.

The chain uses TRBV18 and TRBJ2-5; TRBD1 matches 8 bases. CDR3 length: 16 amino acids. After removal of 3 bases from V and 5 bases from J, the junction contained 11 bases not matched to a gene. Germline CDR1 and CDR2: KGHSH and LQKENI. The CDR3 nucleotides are TGTGCCAGCTCACCGTCGATTGGACAGGGTGGGGAGACCCAGTACTTC. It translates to CASSPSIGQGGETQYF.

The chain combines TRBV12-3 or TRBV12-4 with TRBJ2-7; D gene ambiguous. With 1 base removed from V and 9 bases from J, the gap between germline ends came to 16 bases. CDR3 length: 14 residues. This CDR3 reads CASSLVEMGWGQYF. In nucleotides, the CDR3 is TGTGCCAGCAGTTTAGTGGAAATGGGCTGGGGGCAGTACTTC.

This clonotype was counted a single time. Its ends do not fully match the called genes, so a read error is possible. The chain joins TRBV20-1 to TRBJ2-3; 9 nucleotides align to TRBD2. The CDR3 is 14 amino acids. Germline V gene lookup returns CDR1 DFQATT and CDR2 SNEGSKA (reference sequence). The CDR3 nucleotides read TGCTGTGCTAGCGCGGCGGGGGGGGGAGATACGCAGTATTTT. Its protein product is CCASAAGGGDTQYF.

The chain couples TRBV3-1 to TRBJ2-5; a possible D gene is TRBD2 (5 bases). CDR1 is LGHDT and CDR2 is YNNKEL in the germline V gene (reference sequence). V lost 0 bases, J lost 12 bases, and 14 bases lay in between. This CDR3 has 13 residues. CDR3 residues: CASSQDPAVGEYF. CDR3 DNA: TGTGCCAGCAGCCAAGATCCGGCTGTCGGGGAGTACTTC.

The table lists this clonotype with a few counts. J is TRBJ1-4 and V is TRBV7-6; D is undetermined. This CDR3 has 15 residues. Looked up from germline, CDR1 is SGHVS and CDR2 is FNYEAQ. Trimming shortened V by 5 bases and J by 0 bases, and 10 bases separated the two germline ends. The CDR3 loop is CASSPNTATNEKLFF. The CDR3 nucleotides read TGTGCCAGCAGCCCCAACACGGCAACTAATGAAAAACTGTTTTTT.

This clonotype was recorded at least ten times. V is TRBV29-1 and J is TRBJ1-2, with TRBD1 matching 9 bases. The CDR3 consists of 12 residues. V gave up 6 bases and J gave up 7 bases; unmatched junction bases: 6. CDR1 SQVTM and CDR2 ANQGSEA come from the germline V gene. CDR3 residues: CSVGQGGLGYTF. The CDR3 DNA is TGCAGCGTGGGACAGGGAGGTCTTGGCTACACCTTC.

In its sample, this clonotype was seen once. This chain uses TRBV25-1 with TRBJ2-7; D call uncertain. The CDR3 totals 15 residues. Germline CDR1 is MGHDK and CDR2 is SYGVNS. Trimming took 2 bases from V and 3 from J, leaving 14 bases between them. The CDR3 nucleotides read TGTGCCAGCAGTGAAAGTCGGACGGACCGCTACGAGCAGTACTTC. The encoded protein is CASSESRTDRYEQYF.

The CDR3 bases are TGCAGTGCTAGCCGAGCGGGATATGATACGCAGTATTTT. This encodes CSASRAGYDTQYF. The chain recombines TRBV20-1 with TRBJ2-3; 7 nucleotides line up with TRBD2. Looked up from germline, CDR1 is DFQATT and CDR2 is SNEGSKA (reference sequence). V trimming: 3 bases; J trimming: 6 bases; junction bases outside the gene matches: 6. This CDR3 region has 13 residues.

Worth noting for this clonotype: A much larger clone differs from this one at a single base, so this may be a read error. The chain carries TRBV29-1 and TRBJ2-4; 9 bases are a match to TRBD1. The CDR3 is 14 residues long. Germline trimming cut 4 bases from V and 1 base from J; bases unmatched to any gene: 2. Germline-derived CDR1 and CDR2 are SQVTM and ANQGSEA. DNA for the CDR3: TGCAGCGTTGGGACAGGGGAGGCCAAAAACATTCAGTACTTC. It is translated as CSVGTGEAKNIQYF.

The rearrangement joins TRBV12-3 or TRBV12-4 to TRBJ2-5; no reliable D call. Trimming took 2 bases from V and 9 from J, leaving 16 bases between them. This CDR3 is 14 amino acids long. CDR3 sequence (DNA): TGTGCCAGCAGTTTAATGGCTGCCTCTCGAGCCCAGTACTTC. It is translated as CASSLMAASRAQYF.

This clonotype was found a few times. CDR3 DNA sequence: TGTGCCAGCAGCTATCATACCGGGACACAGAACGACGAGCAGTACTTC. Amino acids: CASSYHTGTQNDEQYF. The chain links TRBV9 to TRBJ2-7; perhaps TRBD1 as D (6 bases). Trimming took 4 bases from V and 5 from J, leaving 22 bases between them. Germline CDR1 is SGDLS and CDR2 is YYNGEE. The length of the CDR3 is 16 residues.

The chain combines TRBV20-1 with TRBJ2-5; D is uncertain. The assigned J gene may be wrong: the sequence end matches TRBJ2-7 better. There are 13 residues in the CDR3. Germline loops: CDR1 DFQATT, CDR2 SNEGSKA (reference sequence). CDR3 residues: CSVSDPTKNEQYF. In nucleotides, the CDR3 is TGCAGTGTTTCGGACCCTACAAAGAACGAGCAGTACTTC.